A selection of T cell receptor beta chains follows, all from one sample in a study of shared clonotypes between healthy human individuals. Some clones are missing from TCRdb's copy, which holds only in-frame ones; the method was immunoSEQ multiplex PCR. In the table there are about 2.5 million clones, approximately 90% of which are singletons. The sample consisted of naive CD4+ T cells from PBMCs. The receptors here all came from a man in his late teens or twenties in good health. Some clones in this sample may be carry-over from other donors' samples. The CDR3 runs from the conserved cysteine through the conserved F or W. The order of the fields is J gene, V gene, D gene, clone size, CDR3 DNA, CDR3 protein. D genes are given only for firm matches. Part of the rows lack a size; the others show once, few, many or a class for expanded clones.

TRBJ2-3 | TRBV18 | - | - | TGTGCCAGCTCACCAGGGATGAAAGCAGGGGATACGCAGTATTTT | CASSPGMKAGDTQYF
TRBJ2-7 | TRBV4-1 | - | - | TGCGCCAGCAGCCAACCGTCTTTTGGGGTCCCCTACGAGCAGTACTTC | CASSQPSFGVPYEQYF
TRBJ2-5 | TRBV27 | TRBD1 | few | TGTGCCAGCAGTTTATCGACAGGGGGCGAGACCCAGTACTTC | CASSLSTGGETQYF
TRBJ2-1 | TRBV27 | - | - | TGTGCCAGCAGTTTATCAGGTCCGGGGCAGACTGAGCAGTTCTTC | CASSLSGPGQTEQFF
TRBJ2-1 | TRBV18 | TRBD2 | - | TGTGCCAGCTCACCAAGGCTAGCGGGAGTATGGGAGTTCTTC | CASSPRLAGVWEFF
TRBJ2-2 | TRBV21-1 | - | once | TGTGCCAGCAGCATTTCCGGGACAGACACCGGGGAGCTGTTTTTT | CASSISGTDTGELFF
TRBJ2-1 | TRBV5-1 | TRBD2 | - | TGCGCCAGCAGCTTGGCCGCCAGCGGGAGGTTGAATGAGCAGTTCTTC | CASSLAASGRLNEQFF
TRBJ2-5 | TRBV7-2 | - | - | TGTGCCAGCAGCCCCGGGATCAGTCCACAAGAGACCCAGTACTTC | CASSPGISPQETQYF
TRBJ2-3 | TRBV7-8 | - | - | TGTGCCAGCAGCTTAAGGCAGTCTACAGATACGCAGTATTTT | CASSLRQSTDTQYF
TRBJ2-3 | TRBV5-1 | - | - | TGCGCCAGCAGCTTGGAGGTCGGGGTGGCAGATACGCAGTATTTT | CASSLEVGVADTQYF
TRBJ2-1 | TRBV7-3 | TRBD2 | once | TGTGCCAGCAGCTACAGACTAGCGGGAGGGTTCAATGAGCAGTTCTTC | CASSYRLAGGFNEQFF